Shown below are 18 T cell receptor beta chains from a single sample sequenced in a study of shared clonotypes between healthy human individuals. Sequenced by immunoSEQ multiplex PCR; TCRdb stores in-frame clones only, minus some. The sample yields about 1.5 million clones, approximately 98% seen once. What was sequenced was naive CD4+ T cells sorted from blood. The subset was: CD45RA+ positively selected. These receptors originate from a man aged 25-40 years in good health.

This clone was observed a single time. CDR3 sequence: CSVALLMNTEAFF. The CDR3 DNA reads TGCAGCGTGGCCCTATTGATGAACACTGAAGCTTTCTTT. J is TRBJ1-1 and V is TRBV29-1; D is uncertain. V was shortened by 6 bases and J by 0 bases, with 11 bases between the two germline ends. CDR3 size: 13 residues. In germline, CDR1 is SQVTM, CDR2 ANQGSEA.

The genes are TRBV5-4 and TRBJ2-6; 7 nucleotides line up with TRBD1. The V segment lost 0 bases and the J segment 0 bases; nucleotides outside the gene matches: 9. CDR1 is SGHNT and CDR2 is YYREEE in the germline V gene (reference sequence). CDR3 size: 19 residues. CDR3 protein: CASSLAKVTGVSGANVLTF. The DNA of the CDR3 is TGTGCCAGCAGCTTGGCGAAGGTTACAGGGGTCTCTGGGGCCAACGTCCTGACTTTC.

The rearrangement links TRBV29-1 to TRBJ2-7, with 12 nucleotides matching TRBD1. The junction had 5 bases not matched to a gene; V was cut back by 1 base and J by 7 bases. CDR3 size: 14 residues. CDR1 is SQVTM and CDR2 is ANQGSEA in the germline V gene. In nucleotides, the CDR3 is TGCAGCGTTGAAGGGGACAGGGGGCCGCGGGAGCAGTACTTC. This sequence encodes CSVEGDRGPREQYF.

The V and J genes are TRBV18 and TRBJ1-1; D is uncertain. Trimming removed 0 bases from V and 1 base from J, with 12 bases in between. Germline lookup yields CDR1 KGHSH and CDR2 LQKENI. The CDR3 runs to 16 residues. The CDR3 spells CASSPPGSRGNTEAFF. For the CDR3, the DNA is TGTGCCAGCTCACCACCGGGGTCACGGGGGAACACTGAAGCTTTCTTT.

V and J are TRBV2 and TRBJ1-5, with unresolved D. The CDR3 consists of 14 residues. CDR1 and CDR2 from the germline V gene are SNHLY and FYNNEI. Trimming took off 7 bases at V and 0 bases at J, with 10 bases between the two ends. The CDR3 loop reads CASTYSDSNQPQHF. CDR3 nucleotides: TGTGCCAGCACTTACAGCGATAGCAATCAGCCCCAGCATTTT. Full variable domain (outside the CDR3, taken from reference TRBV2 and TRBJ1-5): EPEVTQTPSHQVTQMGQEVILRCVPISNHLYFYWYRQILGQKVEFLVSFYNNEISEKSEIFDDQFSVERPDGSNFTLKIRSTKLEDSAMYFCASTYSDSNQPQHFGDGTRLSIL.

The chain employs TRBV5-1 and TRBJ2-3, with 8 bases identical to TRBD2. This CDR3 has 16 amino acids. With V trimmed by 0 bases and J by 6 bases, 9 bases remained unmatched. CDR1 is SGHRS and CDR2 is YFSETQ in the germline V gene. DNA for the CDR3: TGCGCCAGCAGCTTGGAAGGCGGGAGGTCCGGTGATACGCAGTATTTT. Translation gives CASSLEGGRSGDTQYF.

The chain employs TRBV4-3 and TRBJ2-1; D tentatively fits TRBD1 or TRBD2 (5 bases each). Germline V gene lookup returns CDR1 LGHNA and CDR2 YSLEER. The CDR3 sequence is 16 residues long. Trimming removed 0 bases at V and 4 bases at J, with 13 bases between. The chain's CDR3 is CASSQDWGSGYNEQFF. As DNA, the CDR3 is TGCGCCAGCAGCCAAGATTGGGGGAGCGGTTACAATGAGCAGTTCTTC.

V and J are TRBV9 and TRBJ1-5; no definite D call. The germline V gene has CDR1 SGDLS and CDR2 YYNGEE. The CDR3 extends over 15 amino acids. V was cut by 2 bases and J by 2 bases, with 11 bases left in between. CDR3: CASSVGPEGNQPQHF. CDR3 in DNA: TGTGCCAGCAGCGTTGGCCCAGAGGGCAATCAGCCCCAGCATTTT.

This sequence joins TRBV4-1 and TRBJ2-5; D gene unclear. This CDR3 contains 16 residues. V lost 0 bases, J lost 5 bases, and 16 bases lay in between. Germline-derived CDR1 and CDR2 are MGHRA and YSYEKL. Here the CDR3 DNA reads TGCGCCAGCAGCCAAGACCTTAACCGGCAAATGGAGACCCAGTACTTC. Its translation is CASSQDLNRQMETQYF.

V usage is TRBV5-1 and J usage is TRBJ1-5, with 10 bases aligning to TRBD1. V lost 3 bases, J lost 5 bases, and 5 bases stayed unmatched. The CDR3 is made up of 15 amino acids. Looked up from germline, CDR1 is SGHRS and CDR2 is YFSETQ. In nucleotides, the CDR3 is TGCGCCAGCAGCTCGGGACAGGGGTATGATCAGCCCCAGCATTTT. Translating it yields CASSSGQGYDQPQHF.

J is TRBJ1-1 and V is TRBV28; D remains ambiguous. This CDR3 spans 14 amino acids. Germline loops: CDR1 MDHEN, CDR2 SYDVKM. Trimming cost V 4 bases and J 3 bases, with 12 bases left between them. The CDR3 region is CASSSPVGDTEAFF. Written as DNA, the CDR3 is TGTGCCAGCAGTTCTCCCGTCGGGGACACTGAAGCTTTCTTT.

This clone was recorded once. The chain is built from TRBV12-5 and TRBJ1-3; D not certain. CDR1 and CDR2 from the germline V gene are LGHNT and FRNRAP. V shed 2 bases and J shed 0 bases, with 8 bases lying between them. The CDR3 consists of 15 residues. CDR3 DNA sequence: TGTGCTAGTGGTTTGATCGGGGACTCTGGAAACACCATATATTTT. It yields the protein CASGLIGDSGNTIYF.

The chain is built from TRBV11-2 and TRBJ1-5; D may be TRBD1 (6 bases). CDR3 size: 15 residues. Trimming cost V 1 base and J 7 bases, with 14 bases left between them. CDR1 and CDR2 from the germline V gene are SGHAT and FQNNGV. CDR3 bases: TGTGCCAGCAGCTTAGCCTCAGGGGTTCGACAGCCCCAGCATTTT. It translates to CASSLASGVRQPQHF.

This clone was observed a few times. J is TRBJ1-2 and V is TRBV6-5; 10 positions match TRBD1. Germline values: CDR1 MNHEY, CDR2 SVGAGI. V lost 5 bases and J lost 4; bases outside the gene matches: 7. CDR3 length: 15 amino acids. CDR3 coding DNA: TGTGCCAGCAGTCTCCGGACAGGGGGTGTCTATGGCTACACCTTC. Translated: CASSLRTGGVYGYTF.

The chain uses TRBV6-1 and TRBJ1-1; a possible D gene is TRBD1 (6 bases). Germline V gene data show CDR1 as MNHNS and CDR2 as SASEGT. V lost 3 bases, J lost 9 bases, and 20 bases lay in between. This CDR3 comprises 15 residues. The CDR3: CASSDRGHIPGQAFF. In nucleotides, the CDR3 is TGTGCCAGCAGTGACCGGGGACACATTCCGGGGCAAGCTTTCTTT.

For this clone: Germline and junction disagree at one end, which may indicate a read error. This rearrangement joins TRBV5-1 to TRBJ2-1, with D perhaps matching TRBD2 (6 bases). CDR3 length: 14 residues. Germline CDR1 SGHRS, CDR2 YFSETQ. CDR3 in DNA: TGCGCCAGCAGATTTGTTACTAGCTACGATGAGCAGTTCTTC. Translation: CASRFVTSYDEQFF.

V usage is TRBV28 and J usage is TRBJ1-4; D call uncertain. CDR1 and CDR2 (germline): MDHEN, SYDVKM. The CDR3 has 15 residues. Trimming stripped 5 bases from V and 4 bases from J, with 14 bases between. The CDR3 coding sequence is TGTGCCAGCAGTAAAGGTCTAGGGCTTAATGAAAAACTGTTTTTT. It is translated as CASSKGLGLNEKLFF.

This clone was observed a single time. The genes are TRBV27 and TRBJ2-1; 13 nucleotides match TRBD2. Germline values: CDR1 MNHEY, CDR2 SMNVEV (reference sequence). The CDR3 extends over 18 amino acids. The V gene end was trimmed by 2 bases and the J gene end by 1 base; junction bases not matched to a gene: 5. This chain's CDR3 is CASSLGTSGTISYNEQFF. DNA for the CDR3: TGTGCCAGCAGTTTAGGGACTAGCGGGACAATTTCCTACAATGAGCAGTTCTTC.